The present T cell receptor beta chain was sequenced within a study of T cells in Graves' hyperthyroidism and ophthalmopathy. The study, taken as a whole, reports: The majority of expanded thyroid clonotypes above 0.001 also appeared in blood.

Amplification of TCR beta CDR3 regions used RNA as the template. The study used the HTBI primer set for a first-round RT-PCR of the TCR CDR3. TCRdb ran MiXCR on the multiplex PCR reads and lists one entry per CDR3 protein. The table includes around 350,000 distinct CDR3 sequences, approximately 20% detected once. Diagnoses were established using clinical symptoms, serum thyroxine and TRAb, thyroid ultrasound and orbital computed tomography. CDR3 length: 13 residues. V was cut by 5 bases and J by 7 bases, with 11 bases left in between. Germline V gene data show CDR1 as SGHAT and CDR2 as FQNNGV. In its sample, this clonotype was seen many times. Its specificity is not known.

The sample taken for sequencing was blood. The source of this sequence is a woman aged 18 to 35 with Graves' hyperthyroidism. The V gene is TRBV11-2, the J gene TRBJ2-2; D uncertain. The CDR3 region is CASSPTVGGELFF. As DNA, the CDR3 is TGTGCCAGCAGCCCCACCGTTGGCGGGGAGCTGTTTTTT.